This record concerns one TCR beta chain sequence. The data are from a study of shared clonotypes between healthy human individuals. At a deep level, the assay was run. Investigators spread the genomic DNA of each subset evenly over several immunoSEQ plates. Measured with immunoSEQ multiplex PCR; TCRdb has only the in-frame clones, and not every one. The sample lists some 470,000 clones, 76% occurring once. V gave up 6 bases and J gave up 3 bases; unmatched junction bases: 8. Germline assignment: CDR1 SEHNR and CDR2 FQNEAQ (reference sequence). This CDR3 spans 15 amino acids. This TCR was recovered from a woman aged 40 to 55 in good health. Some clones in this sample may be carry-over from other donors' samples. The chain links TRBV7-9 to TRBJ2-3; 8 bases match TRBD2. Sequencing was performed on PBMCs. This CDR3 reads CASRKSGSLTDTQYF. The CDR3 DNA reads as TGTGCCAGCAGAAAAAGCGGGAGTTTAACAGATACGCAGTATTTT. The full variable domain, rest sourced from reference TRBV7-9 and TRBJ2-3, is DTGVSQNPRHKITKRGQNVTFRCDPISEHNRLYWYRQTLGQGPEFLTYFQNEAQLEKSRLLSDRFSAERPKGSFSTLEIQRTEQGDSAMYLCASRKSGSLTDTQYFGPGTRLTVL.